The 28 T cell receptor beta chains given below trace back to one sample, sequenced in a study of T cell changes during pregnancy in multiple sclerosis. The table came from immunoSEQ multiplex PCR; TCRdb's copy has only in-frame clones and leaves some out. The sample records fewer than 90,000 clones, around 90% being singletons. The sample in question was peripheral blood, obtained in the second trimester of pregnancy. The receptor source for this set is a female donor with multiple sclerosis, enrolled in a pregnancy study.

The chain uses TRBV6-5 and TRBJ2-5; 10 bases are shared with TRBD2. In germline, CDR1 is MNHEY, CDR2 SVGAGI. This CDR3 has 15 residues. V trimming: 4 bases; J trimming: 2 bases; junction bases outside the gene matches: 4. CDR3 protein: CASSSVAGGQETQYF. The DNA for the CDR3 is TGTGCCAGCAGTTCCGTAGCGGGGGGTCAAGAGACCCAGTACTTC.

V usage is TRBV5-1 and J usage is TRBJ1-6; 7 bases are a match to TRBD1. The J segment lost 7 bases and the V segment lost 3 bases, leaving 7 bases of the junction unmatched. The CDR3 spans 15 residues. Germline loops: CDR1 SGHRS, CDR2 YFSETQ. This chain's CDR3 is CASSSEGTENSPLHF. CDR3 nucleotide sequence: TGCGCCAGCAGCTCTGAAGGGACAGAGAATTCACCCCTCCACTTT.

V gene TRBV6-5 combines with J gene TRBJ1-5; D gene uncertain. The length of the CDR3 is 15 residues. From germline, CDR1 is MNHEY and CDR2 SVGAGI. V lost 7 bases, J lost 4 bases, and 17 bases lay in between. The CDR3 nucleotides are TGTGCCAGCAACTCACACGGAGTACCTAATCAGCCCCAGCATTTT. Its translation is CASNSHGVPNQPQHF.

As DNA, the CDR3 is TGTGCCAGCAGCTTAAGGGGGGGTGGTCTGGGAGCTTTCTTT. Its protein is CASSLRGGGLGAFF. This chain links TRBV11-2 with TRBJ1-1; D perhaps matches TRBD1 (6 bases). From germline, CDR1 is SGHAT and CDR2 FQNNGV. This CDR3 is 14 amino acids long. Between the trimmed V and J ends, which lost 2 bases and 10 bases, there was a span of 17 bases.

The CDR3 protein is CASSLAFDRGLEAFF. The CDR3 DNA is TGTGCCAGCAGCTTGGCTTTTGACAGGGGACTTGAAGCTTTCTTT. The V gene is TRBV5-4, the J gene TRBJ1-1, with 8 bases fitting TRBD1. Trimming at V came to 0 bases and at J to 7 bases, leaving 8 bases not matched to a gene. CDR1 is SGHNT, CDR2 YYREEE, per germline (reference sequence). CDR3 length equals 15 residues.

The CDR3 protein is CASSEPGQGAYEQYF. The CDR3 nucleotides are TGTGCCAGCAGTGAACCGGGACAGGGAGCCTACGAGCAGTACTTC. The V call is TRBV25-1, the J call TRBJ2-7; TRBD1 matches at 9 bases. The CDR3 contains 15 residues. V shed 2 bases, J shed 2 bases, and the junction held 4 bases outside the gene matches. The germline V gene encodes CDR1 MGHDK and CDR2 SYGVNS.

The rearrangement joins TRBV7-9 to TRBJ1-1; 8 bases match TRBD1. Germline V lookup: CDR1 SEHNR, CDR2 FQNEAQ (reference sequence). Unmatched junction bases numbered 6, after V lost 5 bases and J lost 1 base. This CDR3 is built from 15 residues. This CDR3 reads CASSPRTGRNTEAFF. The CDR3 coding sequence is TGTGCCAGCAGCCCCCGGACAGGGCGGAACACTGAAGCTTTCTTT.

The V and J genes are TRBV7-9 and TRBJ1-4, with TRBD1 matching 7 bases. Per the germline V gene, CDR1 is SEHNR and CDR2 is FQNEAQ (reference sequence). V shed 1 base and J 8 bases; nucleotides not matched to a gene: 7. The CDR3 loop spans 15 amino acids. The CDR3 loop is CASSLEGAGREKLFF. The CDR3 coding sequence is TGTGCCAGCAGCTTAGAGGGGGCAGGACGCGAAAAACTGTTTTTT.

The gene calls are TRBV5-4 and TRBJ1-3; D is unclear. Deletions cut 1 base from V and 0 bases from J, with 8 bases between. This CDR3 spans 15 amino acids. The germline CDR1 and CDR2 sequences are SGHNT and YYREEE (reference sequence). CDR3: CASSLRSGSGNTIYF. CDR3 nucleotide sequence: TGTGCCAGCAGCTTGCGTTCCGGCTCTGGAAACACCATATATTTT.

This chain links TRBV4-2 with TRBJ2-3; 10 nucleotides align to TRBD2. J gave up 0 bases and V 5 bases, and 5 bases lay outside the gene matches. Germline V gives CDR1 LGHNA, CDR2 YNFKEQ. This CDR3 has 16 residues. The CDR3 reads CASSSRTSGSTDTQYF. CDR3 DNA: TGTGCCAGCAGCTCTCGGACTAGCGGAAGCACAGATACGCAGTATTTT.

This clone was seen a single time. The rearrangement joins TRBV5-4 to TRBJ2-4; 7 bases map to TRBD1. V dropped 4 bases and J dropped 3; count of bases not matched to a gene: 10. Germline lookup yields CDR1 SGHNT and CDR2 YYREEE (reference sequence). The CDR3 is made up of 16 amino acids. CDR3 nucleotide sequence: TGTGCCAGCAGCCCCGACAGGGCCCTACTCAAAAACATTCAGTACTTC. The encoded protein is CASSPDRALLKNIQYF.

J is TRBJ1-3 and V is TRBV6-6; no definite D call. There are 14 residues in the CDR3. CDR1 and CDR2 (germline): MNHNY, SVGAGI (reference sequence). The V end lost 8 bases, the J end lost 9 bases, and 20 bases lay between the germline ends. The CDR3 here is CASGVEGLIATIYF. CDR3 DNA sequence: TGTGCCAGCGGAGTGGAGGGCCTTATTGCCACCATATATTTT.

This clone occurred once. This chain uses TRBV19 with TRBJ1-6; D uncertain. Trimming took off 5 bases at V and 9 bases at J, with 17 bases between the two ends. The CDR3 covers 15 residues. Germline CDR1 and CDR2: LNHDA and SQIVND (reference sequence). CDR3 bases: TGTGCCAGTAGTGCGGCGTGGGCGGCGGGTTCACCCCTCCACTTT. This gives the protein CASSAAWAAGSPLHF.

The chain uses TRBV6-6 and TRBJ1-2; no reliable D call. In germline, CDR1 is MNHNY, CDR2 SVGAGI (reference sequence). There are 12 residues in the CDR3. V lost 3 bases and J 3 bases, leaving 5 bases between the germline ends. In DNA, the CDR3 is TGTGCCAGCAGTTATACGGACTATGGCTACACCTTC. Translation gives CASSYTDYGYTF.

J is TRBJ1-1 and V is TRBV7-2; D possibly corresponds to TRBD1 (6 bases). The germline CDR1 and CDR2 sequences are SGHTA and FQGNSA. The CDR3 extends over 14 amino acids. The V end was cut by 5 bases, the J end by 1 base, with 11 bases between. The CDR3 DNA sequence: TGTGCCAGCAGCCAGGACAGATCGAACACTGAAGCTTTCTTT. Amino acid sequence: CASSQDRSNTEAFF.

V usage is TRBV19 and J usage is TRBJ1-2; TRBD1 might be the D (6 bases). Looked up from germline, CDR1 is LNHDA and CDR2 is SQIVND (reference sequence). This CDR3 contains 15 residues. Trimming cost V 7 bases and J 8 bases, with 23 bases left between them. CDR3 DNA: TGTGCCAGTACCCCAAGGGGACAATCAATCTCGGGCTACACCTTC. It translates to CASTPRGQSISGYTF.

This clone showed up just once. The CDR3: CASSVRGGNLYEQYF. CDR3 nucleotides: TGTGCCAGTAGTGTCCGCGGGGGGAATCTATACGAGCAGTACTTC. V and J are TRBV19 and TRBJ2-7, with 8 positions matching TRBD2. The CDR3 spans 15 residues. The germline CDR1 and CDR2 sequences are LNHDA and SQIVND (reference sequence). V lost 5 bases to trimming and J lost 4 bases; unmatched junction nucleotides: 10.

The V and J genes are TRBV18 and TRBJ1-4; D is undetermined. There are 17 residues in the CDR3. V was pared by 2 bases and J by 0 bases, with 13 bases between. Germline CDR1 is KGHSH and CDR2 is LQKENI. The DNA for the CDR3 is TGTGCCAGCTCACCAGGTGCCCGGGGTTCAACTAATGAAAAACTGTTTTTT. Its translation: CASSPGARGSTNEKLFF.

The chain joins TRBV19 to TRBJ1-1; D might be TRBD1 (6 bases). The V end lost 6 bases, the J end lost 3 bases, and 8 bases lay between the germline ends. This CDR3 has 12 amino acids. Germline lookup yields CDR1 LNHDA and CDR2 SQIVND (reference sequence). The CDR3 DNA reads TGTGCCAGTAGCAGGACAGACACTGAAGCTTTCTTT. Its translation is CASSRTDTEAFF.

V is TRBV4-3 and J is TRBJ2-5; 8 bases fit TRBD1. The germline V gene encodes CDR1 LGHNA and CDR2 YSLEER. The CDR3 is 15 amino acids. V shed 3 bases and J 7 bases; nucleotides not matched to a gene: 10. This CDR3 is CASSQEGQGAMTQYF. CDR3 DNA sequence: TGCGCCAGCAGCCAGGAAGGACAGGGCGCGATGACCCAGTACTTC.

V usage is TRBV7-9 and J usage is TRBJ2-7, with a tentative D call TRBD2 (6 bases). V dropped 5 bases and J dropped 5 bases, with 19 bases sitting between them. CDR3 size: 15 residues. Germline assignment: CDR1 SEHNR and CDR2 FQNEAQ (reference sequence). The CDR3 loop reads CASSAHRGTENEQYF. CDR3 in DNA: TGTGCCAGCAGCGCTCACCGTGGGACTGAAAACGAGCAGTACTTC.

The chain recombines TRBV4-3 with TRBJ2-7; weak D call: TRBD2 (6 bases). CDR3 length equals 15 residues. V was cut by 0 bases and J by 2 bases, with 11 bases left in between. Germline V gene data show CDR1 as LGHNA and CDR2 as YSLEER. In DNA, the CDR3 is TGCGCCAGCAGCCAAGATCAACGGACTACCTACGAGCAGTACTTC. Translated: CASSQDQRTTYEQYF.

The V gene is TRBV15, the J gene TRBJ1-5, with D maybe TRBD1 (5 bases). Trimming pared 0 bases from V and 3 bases from J, leaving 12 bases between. The germline V gene encodes CDR1 LNHNV and CDR2 YYDKDF (reference sequence). The CDR3 spans 16 residues. The CDR3 bases are TGTGCCACCAGCAGAGACCAGGGAAGGAACAATCAGCCCCAGCATTTT. Translation: CATSRDQGRNNQPQHF.

This clone was seen just once. The rearrangement links TRBV4-3 to TRBJ1-4, with a possible D match to TRBD1 (6 bases). The germline CDR1 and CDR2 sequences are LGHNA and YSLEER. The CDR3 covers 15 residues. V gave up 0 bases and J gave up 3 bases, with 8 bases separating them. For the CDR3, the DNA is TGCGCCAGCAGCCAAGATGGGGGCCCTAATGAAAAACTGTTTTTT. It yields the protein CASSQDGGPNEKLFF.

V gene TRBV30 combines with J gene TRBJ1-1; the D is unclear. The length of the CDR3 is 12 residues. From germline, CDR1 is GTSNPN and CDR2 SVGIG (reference sequence). V dropped 5 bases and J dropped 6 bases, with 13 bases sitting between them. CDR3 bases: TGTGCCTGGCGACAAGGGAGCCCTGAAGCTTTCTTT. Translating it yields CAWRQGSPEAFF.

The gene calls are TRBV7-6 and TRBJ2-2, with 11 bases matching TRBD2. This CDR3 spans 18 amino acids. Germline loops: CDR1 SGHVS, CDR2 FNYEAQ. Losses at the gene ends were 4 bases for V and 2 bases for J; bases not matched to a gene: 9. CDR3 in DNA: TGTGCCAGCAGCTCCCGCCTTGGGACTAGCGGAAACACCGGGGAGCTGTTTTTT. Translated: CASSSRLGTSGNTGELFF. The full variable domain, rest sourced from reference TRBV7-6 and TRBJ2-2, is GAGVSQSPRYKVTKRGQDVALRCDPISGHVSLYWYRQALGQGPEFLTYFNYEAQQDKSGLPNDRFSAERPEGSISTLTIQRTEQRDSAMYRCASSSRLGTSGNTGELFFGEGSRLTVL.

The gene calls are TRBV20-1 and TRBJ2-5; no reliable D call. The CDR3 has 11 residues. The ends were cut back, 4 bases at V and 2 bases at J, with 5 bases in the middle. Germline CDR1 is DFQATT and CDR2 is SNEGSKA (reference sequence). CDR3 amino acids: CSAKAQETQYF. The CDR3 nucleotides are TGCAGTGCTAAAGCGCAAGAGACCCAGTACTTC.

The chain combines TRBV9 with TRBJ2-7; 9 nucleotides match TRBD2. V lost 4 bases to trimming and J lost 4 bases; unmatched junction nucleotides: 9. From germline, CDR1 is SGDLS and CDR2 YYNGEE. The CDR3 covers 15 residues. CDR3 sequence: CASSPFSGGGYEQYF. In nucleotides, the CDR3 is TGTGCCAGCAGCCCCTTTAGCGGGGGCGGGTACGAGCAGTACTTC.